The rows below give T cell receptor beta chains drawn from one sample of a study of HIV-infected patients and healthy controls. A single record per CDR3 protein comes from TCRdb applying MiXCR to the 5' RACE reads. This repertoire shows more than 5,500 distinct CDR3 sequences, 10% found once; its top ten account for around 12%. The specimen comprised blood, sampled before antiretroviral therapy. The receptors stem from an adult with HIV infection. CDR3s include the opening cysteine and the closing phenylalanine or tryptophan. The D gene is left open where the match is weak. Expanded clones are given a class, and other clones once, few, many or no size at all.

TRBJ1-2 TRBV7-3 many - CASSPTTAPIWSYTF TGTGCCAGCAGCCCTACGACAGCCCCTATCTGGAGCTACACCTTC
TRBJ2-5 TRBV29-1 - - CSGEILETQYF TGCAGCGGTGAGATTTTGGAGACCCAGTACTTC
TRBJ2-3 TRBV7-6 medium-sized TRBD1 CASSYEKQGRDTDTQYF TGTGCCAGCAGCTACGAAAAACAGGGGCGAGACACAGATACGCAGTATTTT
TRBJ1-6 TRBV12-3/TRBV12-4 - - CASSSRQVYNSPLHF TGTGCCAGCAGTTCCCGACAGGTTTATAATTCACCCCTCCACTTT
TRBJ1-1 TRBV15 many - CATSRDTGFMAFF TGTGCCACCAGCAGAGATACAGGTTTTATGGCTTTCTTT
TRBJ1-5 TRBV20-1 many - CSASILNQPQHF TGCAGTGCTAGTATCCTCAATCAGCCCCAGCATTTT
TRBJ2-3 TRBV20-1 medium-sized TRBD2 CSARDRTRGTDTQYF TGCAGTGCTAGAGATCGGACTAGGGGCACAGATACGCAGTATTTT
TRBJ1-2 TRBV27 medium-sized - CASRGGRGWVYGYTF TGTGCCAGCCGTGGGGGCAGGGGCTGGGTCTATGGCTACACCTTC
TRBJ2-5 TRBV18 many - CASSPGQETQYF TGTGCCAGCTCACCAGGCCAAGAGACCCAGTACTTC
TRBJ1-6 TRBV6-5 medium-sized - CASSYSTVYNSPLHF TGTGCCAGCAGTTACTCGACAGTGTATAATTCACCCCTCCACTTT
TRBJ1-1 TRBV14 many - CASSRMSLNTEAFF TGTGCCAGCAGCCGAATGTCCCTGAACACTGAAGCTTTCTTT
TRBJ1-1 TRBV7-3 medium-sized - CASSLRGNTEAFF TGTGCCAGCAGCTTACGGGGGAACACTGAAGCTTTCTTT
TRBJ2-5 TRBV6-1 - TRBD2 CASNSGTSGGPRYF TGTGCCAGCAACTCGGGGACTAGCGGGGGCCCCAGGTACTTC
TRBJ2-3 TRBV7-2 medium-sized TRBD1 CASSFPGTGSTDTQYF TGTGCCAGCAGCTTCCCCGGGACAGGGTCCACAGATACGCAGTATTTT
TRBJ2-7 TRBV20-1 - - CSARNGDEQYF TGCAGTGCTAGAAATGGGGACGAGCAGTACTTC
TRBJ1-1 TRBV18 medium-sized TRBD1 CASSPKLQGAGTEAFF TGTGCCAGCTCACCAAAATTACAGGGGGCAGGAACTGAAGCTTTCTTT
TRBJ1-5 TRBV6-2/TRBV6-3 few - CASSYNHVQPQHF TGTGCCAGCAGTTACAATCATGTACAGCCCCAGCATTTT
TRBJ1-1 TRBV19 medium-sized - CASSFGALSEAFF TGTGCCAGTAGTTTCGGGGCCCTTTCTGAAGCTTTCTTT
TRBJ2-1 TRBV29-1 medium-sized - CSGDGSYNEQFF TGCAGCGGGGACGGATCCTACAATGAGCAGTTCTTC
TRBJ1-5 TRBV19 medium-sized TRBD1 CASSPGTGENQPQHF TGTGCCAGTAGTCCCGGGACAGGGGAAAATCAGCCCCAGCATTTT
TRBJ2-7 TRBV29-1 medium-sized TRBD1 CSVADGQGFYEQYF TGCAGCGTCGCAGATGGACAGGGCTTCTACGAGCAGTACTTC
TRBJ2-1 TRBV18 many TRBD1 CASSPLTGGYNEQFF TGTGCCAGCTCACCCTTGACAGGGGGCTACAATGAGCAGTTCTTC
TRBJ2-3 TRBV7-9 medium-sized - CASSLSTHTQYF TGTGCCAGCAGCTTATCCACGCATACGCAGTATTTT
TRBJ1-4 TRBV6-6 medium-sized - CASSYSWGLDEKLFF TGTGCCAGCAGTTACTCATGGGGGCTGGATGAAAAACTGTTTTTT
TRBJ2-3 TRBV3-1 - - CASSKPPFDTQYF TGTGCCAGCAGCAAACCCCCATTTGATACGCAGTATTTT
TRBJ1-6 TRBV6-1 many TRBD1 CASTIFGTGDNSPLHF TGTGCCAGCACCATCTTCGGGACAGGGGATAATTCACCCCTCCACTTT
TRBJ2-7 TRBV12-3/TRBV12-4 many TRBD2 CASSTGWTRDYEQYF TGTGCCAGCAGTACCGGTTGGACTAGGGACTACGAGCAGTACTTC
TRBJ2-1 TRBV20-1 medium-sized TRBD2 CSPQRASGGNEQFF TGCAGTCCCCAGAGGGCTAGCGGGGGAAATGAGCAGTTCTTC
TRBJ2-5 TRBV11-3 many TRBD1 CASSRQGGFKETQYF TGTGCCAGCAGCCGACAGGGGGGTTTCAAAGAGACCCAGTACTTC
TRBJ2-5 TRBV6-1 many TRBD2 CASTRAGDSETQYF TGTGCCAGCACCAGAGCGGGGGATTCAGAGACCCAGTACTTC
TRBJ1-1 TRBV6-5 few TRBD1 CASLGTGGYTEAFF TGTGCCAGCTTGGGGACAGGGGGCTACACTGAAGCTTTCTTT
TRBJ2-7 TRBV20-1 medium-sized - CSARDHRTGPVGEQYF TGCAGTGCTAGAGACCATAGAACAGGACCCGTGGGCGAGCAGTACTTC
TRBJ2-7 TRBV7-9 many - CASSLESGHRPYEQYF TGTGCCAGCAGCTTAGAATCGGGACACCGACCATACGAGCAGTACTTC
TRBJ2-7 TRBV28 medium-sized - CASTLRGQGAQYF TGTGCCAGCACTCTGCGGGGGCAGGGGGCCCAGTACTTC
TRBJ1-5 TRBV19 many TRBD1 CASSTGQGDWQPQHF TGTGCCAGTAGTACCGGACAGGGTGACTGGCAGCCCCAGCATTTT
TRBJ1-5 TRBV29-1 many - CSYRDSNQPQHF TGCAGCTACCGGGACAGCAATCAGCCCCAGCATTTT
TRBJ2-7 TRBV7-9 medium-sized - CASSLGQYRAYEQYF TGTGCCAGCAGCCTGGGCCAATACAGGGCCTACGAGCAGTACTTC
TRBJ1-6 TRBV6-2/TRBV6-3 - - CASAKSGAVIGSPLHF TGTGCCAGCGCGAAGTCAGGGGCCGTAATAGGTTCACCCCTCCACTTT
TRBJ2-3 TRBV20-1 many TRBD2 CSARDIIGGAGDTQYF TGCAGTGCTAGAGATATTATCGGGGGGGCCGGGGATACGCAGTATTTT
TRBJ1-4 TRBV4-1 many TRBD1 CASSQERTGMSEKLFF TGCGCCAGCAGCCAAGAACGGACAGGGATGAGCGAAAAACTGTTTTTT
TRBJ2-3 TRBV29-1 medium-sized - CSVTGVTDTQYF TGCAGCGTTACGGGGGTCACAGATACGCAGTATTTT
TRBJ1-1 TRBV27 medium-sized TRBD1 CASSPTGRNTEAFF TGTGCCAGCAGTCCGACAGGGAGGAACACTGAAGCTTTCTTT
TRBJ2-1 TRBV12-1 many - CASSFDGGPYNEQFF TGTGCCAGCAGCTTTGATGGGGGGCCCTACAATGAGCAGTTCTTC
TRBJ2-5 TRBV29-1 medium-sized TRBD2 CSVGLAGGAQYF TGCAGCGTCGGACTAGCCGGGGGGGCCCAGTACTTC
TRBJ1-5 TRBV27 medium-sized - CASSLNGAHQPQHF TGTGCCAGCAGTTTAAACGGCGCACATCAGCCCCAGCATTTT
TRBJ2-1 TRBV7-9 medium-sized - CASQTGAPYNEQFF TGTGCCAGCCAAACGGGCGCCCCCTACAATGAGCAGTTCTTC
TRBJ2-1 TRBV11-2 medium-sized - CASSLYEGNEQFF TGTGCCAGCAGCCTGTACGAGGGGAATGAGCAGTTCTTC
TRBJ2-2 TRBV2 medium-sized - CASLRAGELFF TGTGCCAGCTTGCGTGCCGGGGAGCTGTTTTTT
TRBJ1-5 TRBV19 medium-sized - CASNGQYSNQPQHF TGTGCCAGCAACGGACAATATAGCAATCAGCCCCAGCATTTT
TRBJ1-2 TRBV12-3/TRBV12-4 many - CASSPGTARSDTF TGTGCCAGCAGCCCCGGGACCGCGAGGTCAGACACCTTC
TRBJ1-6 TRBV6-6 medium-sized TRBD1 CASSYDRGRVSLHF TGTGCCAGCAGTTACGACAGGGGGCGCGTCTCCCTCCACTTT
TRBJ1-1 TRBV5-6 medium-sized - CASSLGVRGEIGTEAFF TGTGCCAGCAGCTTGGGAGTCAGGGGAGAGATTGGCACTGAAGCTTTCTTT
TRBJ2-5 TRBV20-1 medium-sized TRBD1 CSASTKNRGEETQYF TGCAGTGCTAGCACCAAAAACAGGGGTGAAGAGACCCAGTACTTC
TRBJ1-2 TRBV6-6 medium-sized TRBD1 CASSSRQGGYGYTF TGTGCCAGCAGTTCGCGACAGGGGGGCTATGGCTACACCTTC